The T cell receptor (beta chain) under discussion was sequenced for a study of CD8 T cells in ankylosing spondylitis. TCRdb independently ran MiXCR on the 5' RACE reads; one entry per CDR3 protein. The data hold some 220,000 distinct CDR3 sequences, with 7% to 8% observed a single time. Germline trimming cut 2 bases from V and 7 bases from J; bases unmatched to any gene: 10. Germline V CDR1 and CDR2: SEHNR, FQNEAQ (reference sequence). The CDR3 length is 16 residues. In its sample, this clonotype was seen many times. Its target is unknown. General observations from the study: Researchers report that disease-linked clones proved CD8+ and relatively rare in peripheral blood. Several of the motif variants were reported before in synovial fluid and blood from reactive arthritis. Among TCR beta sequences, a motif of eight highly homologous variants appeared characteristic of ankylosing spondylitis blood. Disease-associated clones were reportedly significantly overrepresented in matched ankylosing spondylitis synovial fluid.

The clonotype originates from a male donor with ankylosing spondylitis. The specimen was blood, either unsorted or a sorted T cell fraction (not recorded which). The chain combines TRBV7-9 with TRBJ2-4, with 8 bases aligning to TRBD1. This chain's CDR3 is CASSLRSDREWNIQYF. CDR3 DNA: TGTGCCAGCAGCTTAAGGTCGGACAGGGAATGGAACATTCAGTACTTC.